The sample holds many counts of the clone carrying this T cell receptor (beta chain). Its antigen is not identified. TCRdb reprocessed the RT-PCR reads with MiXCR, giving one entry per CDR3 protein. This sample yields approximately 500,000 distinct CDR3 sequences, of which 14% are seen a single time; 11% belongs to the top ten. V lost 2 bases to trimming and J lost 1 base, with 9 bases between them. Germline V gene lookup returns CDR1 KGHSH and CDR2 LQKENI. The CDR3 consists of 14 residues. The data belong to a study of response to subunit inactivated influenza vaccine. Study-level findings and limits: Each seasonal influenza vaccination recruits few new T cells, the authors suggested.

This TCR came from a man aged 50 or older who received an inactivated influenza vaccine. The V call is TRBV18, the J call TRBJ2-7; a weak D match, TRBD1 (6 bases). The material sequenced was PBMCs from blood, taken 11 to 12 days after vaccination. The DNA for the CDR3 is TGTGCCAGCTCACCAGGGGGCCGTTCCTACGAGCAGTACTTC. Protein sequence: CASSPGGRSYEQYF. The variable domain in full, with the rest retrieved from reference TRBV18 and TRBJ2-7, is NAGVMQNPRHLVRRRGQEARLRCSPMKGHSHVYWYRQLPEEGLKFMVYLQKENIIDESGMPKERFSAEFPKEGPSILRIQQVVRGDSAAYFCASSPGGRSYEQYFGPGTRLTVT.